This TCR beta chain was sequenced in a study of early stage breast cancer tumors. Study in general: Of around 15 invasive breast tumors, around 13 were hormone receptor-positive, HER2-negative. The ER+/PR+/HER2- tumors included fewer than ten ductal and four lobular carcinomas. Study outcomes and limitations: Enriched TCRB sequences shared across patients were mostly commonly generated sequences. Bulk DNA sequencing of unsorted cells missed chain pairing and markers.

Sequencing was performed with immunoSEQ multiplex PCR; in TCRdb, only in-frame clones are kept and a portion is missing. The repertoire consists of about 15,000 clones, with around 85% occurring once and the leading ten covering over 4.5%. Concerning this clone itself: Its antigen remains unidentified.

CDR1 is SGHVS, CDR2 FQNEAQ, per germline. Between the trimmed V and J ends, which lost 5 bases and 6 bases, there was a span of 13 bases. CDR3 size: 13 residues. This TCR was sampled from a person aged 25 to 39 with breast cancer. The source material was normal breast tissue next to the tumor. The chain combines TRBV7-8 with TRBJ1-1, with D unclear. CDR3 protein: CASSPLAFAEAFF. CDR3 sequence (DNA): TGTGCCAGCAGCCCGTTGGCATTCGCTGAAGCTTTCTTT. Supplemented by reference TRBV7-8 and TRBJ1-1, the full variable domain reads GAGVSQSPRYKVAKRGQDVALRCDPISGHVSLFWYQQALGQGPEFLTYFQNEAQLDKSGLPSDRFFAERPEGSVSTLKIQRTQQEDSAVYLCASSPLAFAEAFFGQGTRLTVV.